What follows are 16 T cell receptor beta chains derived from one specimen sequenced in a study of cytomegalovirus exposure and HLA in healthy donors. Use of 60 Vbeta and 13 Jbeta primers characterized the PCR. Assay used: immunoSEQ multiplex PCR; TCRdb lists only in-frame clones, some missing. Of about 93,000 clones in the sample, around 80% were seen once. The specimen sequenced was PBMCs. These receptor sequences come from a man aged 25 to 40 in good health and CMV-seronegative.

The chain couples TRBV6-1 to TRBJ1-1, with D possibly being TRBD1 (6 bases). The CDR3 sequence is 15 residues long. Germline V gives CDR1 MNHNS, CDR2 SASEGT. V gave up 6 bases and J gave up 4 bases, with 18 bases separating them. CDR3 sequence (DNA): TGTGCCAGCAGGGAACATTCTACAGGGACCACTGAAGCTTTCTTT. Translated: CASREHSTGTTEAFF.

The CDR3 DNA reads TGCAGCGTCGCGACAGGGAACAGAGTTGGCGAGCAGTACTTC. Amino acid sequence: CSVATGNRVGEQYF. The chain has TRBV29-1 and TRBJ2-7; 7 nucleotides match TRBD1. This CDR3 region has 14 residues. The V and J ends lost 6 bases and 6 bases, in that order; junction bases with no gene match: 14. CDR1 SQVTM and CDR2 ANQGSEA come from the germline V gene.

The gene calls are TRBV6-1 and TRBJ1-5; D possibly corresponds to TRBD1 (6 bases). With 2 bases removed from V and 2 bases from J, the gap between germline ends came to 16 bases. The V gene's germline CDR1 is MNHNS and CDR2 SASEGT. The length of the CDR3 is 17 residues. CDR3 sequence: CASSEKGGLGGNQPQHF. CDR3 nucleotides: TGTGCCAGCAGTGAAAAAGGGGGTCTAGGTGGCAATCAGCCCCAGCATTTT.

The V call is TRBV27, the J call TRBJ2-2, with 10 bases aligning to TRBD1. Losses at the gene ends were 6 bases for V and 0 bases for J; bases not matched to a gene: 13. There are 19 residues in the CDR3. From germline, CDR1 is MNHEY and CDR2 SMNVEV (reference sequence). The CDR3 loop is CASRPRDRGRDANTGELFF. The CDR3 DNA sequence: TGTGCCAGCAGACCCCGGGACAGGGGCCGTGATGCGAACACCGGGGAGCTGTTTTTT.

This rearrangement joins TRBV10-3 to TRBJ2-5, with 14 bases that match TRBD2. The CDR3 loop spans 15 amino acids. The V gene's germline CDR1 is ENHRY and CDR2 SYGVKD. Trimming took 10 bases from V and 1 from J; bases not matched to a gene: 5. CDR3 sequence reads: CATMGLAGAQETQYF. CDR3 nucleotides: TGTGCCACCATGGGACTAGCGGGGGCCCAAGAGACCCAGTACTTC.

The chain is built from TRBV7-9 and TRBJ2-7; 7 nucleotides agree with TRBD1. CDR1 is SEHNR and CDR2 is FQNEAQ in the germline V gene (reference sequence). J was trimmed by 6 bases and V by 5 bases; bases with no gene match: 13. This CDR3 comprises 15 residues. The CDR3 sequence: CASSPRDSAGVEQYF. The DNA for the CDR3 is TGTGCCAGCAGCCCTCGGGACAGCGCAGGGGTCGAGCAGTACTTC.

This sequence joins TRBV6-5 and TRBJ1-2; the D is unclear. This CDR3 contains 13 residues. The V end lost 9 bases, the J end lost 4 bases, and 15 bases lay between the germline ends. Germline V gene data show CDR1 as MNHEY and CDR2 as SVGAGI. CDR3 DNA: TGTGCCAGTTCCCAGGCGACCGGCTATGGCTACACCTTC. Translation: CASSQATGYGYTF.

The rearrangement uses TRBV10-3 and TRBJ1-1; D unresolved. Germline CDR1 reads ENHRY; CDR2 reads SYGVKD. This CDR3 contains 16 residues. The V gene lost 0 bases and the J gene lost 0 bases, with 11 bases spanning the gap. Written as DNA, the CDR3 is TGTGCCATCAGTGAGTCGGCCAAGTACCTGAACACTGAAGCTTTCTTT. Its translation is CAISESAKYLNTEAFF.

This clone was seen a single time. The rearrangement uses TRBV5-1 and TRBJ2-1; TRBD1 aligns across 11 bases. In germline, CDR1 is SGHRS, CDR2 YFSETQ. The V segment lost 5 bases and the J segment 2 bases; nucleotides outside the gene matches: 3. This CDR3 has 15 amino acids. CDR3 residues: CASSPGQGAYNEQFF. DNA for the CDR3: TGCGCCAGCAGTCCGGGACAGGGGGCCTACAATGAGCAGTTCTTC.

This chain uses TRBV6-5 with TRBJ1-2; D is uncertain. The V gene lost 10 bases and the J gene lost 2 bases, with 14 bases spanning the gap. CDR1 is MNHEY and CDR2 is SVGAGI in the germline V gene. The CDR3 runs to 13 residues. In DNA, the CDR3 is TGTGCCACCAAACCGGGGATAAACTATGGCTACACCTTC. The encoded protein is CATKPGINYGYTF.

The chain combines TRBV6-6 with TRBJ2-1, with 11 bases identical to TRBD2. The germline V gene has CDR1 MNHNY and CDR2 SVGAGI (reference sequence). After removal of 7 bases from V and 3 bases from J, the junction contained 5 bases not matched to a gene. The CDR3 extends over 15 amino acids. CDR3 coding DNA: TGTGCCAGCACTACCGGGACTAGCGGCTACAATGAGCAGTTCTTC. Translated: CASTTGTSGYNEQFF.

The chain employs TRBV2 and TRBJ2-7, with 11 bases lining up with TRBD2. CDR1 and CDR2 (germline): SNHLY, FYNNEI. V lost 6 bases, J lost 1 base, and 5 bases stayed unmatched. CDR3 length: 15 amino acids. CDR3 in DNA: TGTGCCAGCAGCTCCGGGACTAGCGGATCCTACGAGCAGTACTTC. Translation gives CASSSGTSGSYEQYF.

The CDR3 loop reads CSASQGYEQYF. CDR3 nucleotides: TGCAGTGCCAGTCAGGGTTACGAGCAGTACTTC. This rearrangement joins TRBV20-1 to TRBJ2-7; TRBD1 might be the D (5 bases). The CDR3 is made up of 11 amino acids. With 6 bases removed from V and 4 bases from J, the gap between germline ends came to 10 bases. Looked up from germline, CDR1 is DFQATT and CDR2 is SNEGSKA (reference sequence).

The chain uses TRBV19 and TRBJ1-4; possible D gene TRBD1, 5 bases. V lost 6 bases to trimming and J lost 1 base, with 6 bases between them. From germline, CDR1 is LNHDA and CDR2 SQIVND (reference sequence). The CDR3 is 13 residues long. The CDR3 DNA reads TGTGCCAGTAGCAGGGTAACTAATGAAAAACTGTTTTTT. Its translation: CASSRVTNEKLFF.

The rearrangement links TRBV10-2 to TRBJ2-7, with 8 bases that match TRBD2. From germline, CDR1 is WSHSY and CDR2 SAAADI. This CDR3 has 17 amino acids. The V and J ends lost 7 bases and 0 bases, in that order; junction bases with no gene match: 14. The CDR3 DNA is TGCGCCAGCACCGGGGGTAGCGGGGCGAGATTCTCCTACGAGCAGTACTTC. Translated: CASTGGSGARFSYEQYF.

The rearrangement joins TRBV29-1 to TRBJ2-7, with 9 bases identical to TRBD2. V trimming: 1 base; J trimming: 9 bases; junction bases outside the gene matches: 13. Germline lookup yields CDR1 SQVTM and CDR2 ANQGSEA. This CDR3 spans 15 amino acids. The CDR3 nucleotides are TGCAGCGTTGAAGGGAATAGCGGGAGACTTGACGGGCAGTACTTC. It codes for CSVEGNSGRLDGQYF.